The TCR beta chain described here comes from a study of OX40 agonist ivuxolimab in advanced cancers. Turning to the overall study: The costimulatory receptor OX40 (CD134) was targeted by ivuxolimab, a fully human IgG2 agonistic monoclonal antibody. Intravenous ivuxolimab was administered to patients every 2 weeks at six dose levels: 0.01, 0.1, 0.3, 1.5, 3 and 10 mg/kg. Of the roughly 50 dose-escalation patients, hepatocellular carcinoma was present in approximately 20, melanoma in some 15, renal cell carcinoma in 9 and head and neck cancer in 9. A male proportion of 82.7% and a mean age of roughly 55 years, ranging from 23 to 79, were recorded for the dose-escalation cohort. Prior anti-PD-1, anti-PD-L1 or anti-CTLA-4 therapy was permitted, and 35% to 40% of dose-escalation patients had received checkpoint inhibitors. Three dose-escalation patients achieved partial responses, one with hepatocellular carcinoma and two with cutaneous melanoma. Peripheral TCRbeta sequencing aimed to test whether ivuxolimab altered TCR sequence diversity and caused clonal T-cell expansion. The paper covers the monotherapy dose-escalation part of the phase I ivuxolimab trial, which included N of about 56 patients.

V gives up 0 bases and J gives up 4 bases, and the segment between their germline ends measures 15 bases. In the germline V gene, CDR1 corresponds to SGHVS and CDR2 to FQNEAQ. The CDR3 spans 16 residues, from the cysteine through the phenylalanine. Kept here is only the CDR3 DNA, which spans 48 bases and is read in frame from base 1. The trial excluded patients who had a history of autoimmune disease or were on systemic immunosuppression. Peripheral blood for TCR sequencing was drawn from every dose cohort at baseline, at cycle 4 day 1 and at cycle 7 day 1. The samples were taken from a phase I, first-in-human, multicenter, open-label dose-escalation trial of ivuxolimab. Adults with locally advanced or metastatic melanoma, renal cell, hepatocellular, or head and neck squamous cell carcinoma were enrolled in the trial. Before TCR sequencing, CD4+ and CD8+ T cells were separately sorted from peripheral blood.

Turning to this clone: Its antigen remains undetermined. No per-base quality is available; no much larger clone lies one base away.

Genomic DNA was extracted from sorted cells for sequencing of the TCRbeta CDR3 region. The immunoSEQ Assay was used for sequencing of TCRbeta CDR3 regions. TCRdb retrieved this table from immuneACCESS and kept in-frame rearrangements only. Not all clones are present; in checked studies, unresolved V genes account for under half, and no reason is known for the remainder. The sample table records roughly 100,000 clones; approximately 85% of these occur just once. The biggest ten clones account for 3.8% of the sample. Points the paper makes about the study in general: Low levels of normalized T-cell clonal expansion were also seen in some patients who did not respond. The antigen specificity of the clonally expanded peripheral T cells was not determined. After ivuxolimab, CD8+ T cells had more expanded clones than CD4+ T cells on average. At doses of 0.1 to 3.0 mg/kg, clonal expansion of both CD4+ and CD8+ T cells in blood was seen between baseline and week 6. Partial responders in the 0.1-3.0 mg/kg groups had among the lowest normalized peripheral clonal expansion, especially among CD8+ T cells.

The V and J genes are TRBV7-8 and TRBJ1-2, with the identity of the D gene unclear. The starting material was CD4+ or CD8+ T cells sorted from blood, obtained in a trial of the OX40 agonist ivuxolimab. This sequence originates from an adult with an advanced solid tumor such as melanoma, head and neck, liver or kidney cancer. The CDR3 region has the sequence CASSLALPIPSYGYTF. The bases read TGTGCCAGCAGCTTAGCGCTCCCGATACCTTCCTATGGCTACACCTTC.